The clone carrying this TCR beta chain was counted at least ten times. Its antigen is still unknown. These data belong to a study of T cells in Graves' hyperthyroidism and ophthalmopathy. Across the study: Peripheral blood specimens were obtained at initial diagnosis, prior to any treatment.

Study observations and caveats: Ophthalmopathy was model-predicted a median 6.5 months pre-onset. Blood samples included most of the expanded thyroid clonotypes exceeding 0.001.

The PBMCs were taken from about 10 ml of fresh peripheral blood. There are 13 residues in the CDR3. V lost 1 base and J lost 4, with 5 bases in between. Looked up from germline, CDR1 is SNHLY and CDR2 is FYNNEI. RNA transcripts served as the template for amplifying TCR beta CDR3 regions. Primed by the HTBI set, a first-round RT-PCR was run on the TCR CDR3. TCRdb ran MiXCR on the multiplex PCR reads and lists one entry per CDR3 protein. The sample has approximately 600,000 distinct CDR3 sequences, more than 20% seen once. The V gene is TRBV2, the J gene TRBJ1-5; no definite D call. This receptor was identified in a man between 25 and 39 years old with Graves' ophthalmopathy. Input material: blood. The CDR3 coding sequence is TGTGCCAGCAGTGAAGACAGAAATCAGCCCCAGCATTTT. Translating it yields CASSEDRNQPQHF.